The 13 T cell receptor beta chains presented below share a single source sample, sequenced in a study of blood T cell repertoires in COVID-19. Data came from immunoSEQ multiplex PCR; TCRdb stores just in-frame clones and leaves some out. The data hold approximately 250,000 clones, with around 90% observed a single time. Input material: PBMCs or T cells enriched from blood (not recorded which). The receptors stem from a man aged 35 to 55 who had been exposed to COVID-19.

The chain uses TRBV6-5 and TRBJ2-3; 13 nucleotides line up with TRBD2. The junction had 4 bases not matched to a gene; V was cut back by 7 bases and J by 3 bases. CDR3 size: 15 residues. Germline V gene sequence: CDR1 MNHEY, CDR2 SVGAGI. For the CDR3, the DNA is TGTGCCAGCACTAGGACTAGCGGGAGAACAGATACGCAGTATTTT. This codes for CASTRTSGRTDTQYF.

This chain connects TRBV18 to TRBJ2-7; 7 nucleotides align to TRBD1. J was trimmed by 2 bases and V by 0 bases; bases with no gene match: 4. Germline CDR1 is KGHSH and CDR2 is LQKENI. The CDR3 loop spans 15 amino acids. As DNA, the CDR3 is TGTGCCAGCTCACCACCGACGGGACAGCCCTACGAGCAGTACTTC. Protein: CASSPPTGQPYEQYF.

The chain joins TRBV7-2 to TRBJ1-2, with D possibly TRBD1 on 6 matching bases. The length of the CDR3 is 17 residues. The V gene lost 1 base and the J gene lost 6 bases, with 21 bases spanning the gap. Germline CDR1 and CDR2: SGHTA and FQGNSA. This CDR3 is CASSLDLGDMWENGYTF. Written as DNA, the CDR3 is TGTGCCAGCAGCTTAGATTTAGGGGACATGTGGGAGAATGGCTACACCTTC.

The chain is built from TRBV5-1 and TRBJ2-1, with 12 bases fitting TRBD2. Germline trimming cut 1 base from V and 10 bases from J; bases unmatched to any gene: 9. Germline CDR1 and CDR2: SGHRS and YFSETQ. This CDR3 region has 16 residues. CDR3 protein: CASSLNLAGGVLEQFF. DNA for the CDR3: TGCGCCAGCAGCTTGAATCTAGCGGGAGGGGTGTTGGAGCAGTTCTTC.

The V call is TRBV6-6, the J call TRBJ2-5; 7 bases align to TRBD2. Germline-derived CDR1 and CDR2 are MNHNY and SVGAGI (reference sequence). The CDR3 has 15 residues. V shed 0 bases, J shed 2 bases, and the junction held 3 bases outside the gene matches. CDR3 sequence (DNA): TGTGCCAGCAGTTACTCCGCGGGAGATCAAGAGACCCAGTACTTC. It specifies CASSYSAGDQETQYF.

V usage is TRBV11-2 and J usage is TRBJ2-5, with 8 bases matching TRBD2. V trimming: 6 bases; J trimming: 4 bases; junction bases outside the gene matches: 7. CDR3 length: 14 amino acids. CDR1 is SGHAT, CDR2 FQNNGV, per germline. CDR3 sequence: CASSSQGLGETQYF. As DNA, the CDR3 is TGTGCCAGCAGTTCCCAGGGACTAGGAGAGACCCAGTACTTC.

This clone has only one observation. The V gene is TRBV7-2, the J gene TRBJ2-7; maybe TRBD1 (6 bases). Germline V gene data show CDR1 as SGHTA and CDR2 as FQGNSA. The CDR3 spans 16 residues. The V end was cut by 2 bases, the J end by 1 base, with 15 bases between. The chain's CDR3 is CASSLKLDSPSYEQYF. The CDR3 region has the DNA TGTGCCAGCAGCTTAAAGTTGGACAGCCCTTCCTACGAGCAGTACTTC.

The genes are TRBV28 and TRBJ2-1; 14 bases map to TRBD2. This CDR3 comprises 16 residues. Germline CDR1 MDHEN, CDR2 SYDVKM. The trim removed 7 bases at V and 8 bases at J, leaving 10 bases unmatched. The CDR3 loop reads CASNRLAGGYIHEQFF. In DNA, the CDR3 is TGTGCCAGCAACCGACTAGCGGGAGGGTATATCCATGAGCAGTTCTTC.

The chain joins TRBV7-2 to TRBJ1-3; 11 positions agree with TRBD1. This CDR3 is 14 amino acids long. CDR1 is SGHTA, CDR2 FQGNSA, per germline. The J segment lost 8 bases and the V segment lost 3 bases, leaving 3 bases of the junction unmatched. The CDR3 reads CASSFGQGAYTIYF. The CDR3 region has the DNA TGTGCCAGCAGCTTTGGACAGGGGGCCTACACCATATATTTT.

The chain is built from TRBV27 and TRBJ2-1; TRBD1 matches at 7 bases. Trimming removed 4 bases from V and 7 bases from J; junction bases left unmatched: 4. The CDR3 covers 13 residues. Germline V gives CDR1 MNHEY, CDR2 SMNVEV (reference sequence). This chain's CDR3 is CASSSTTGNEQFF. The CDR3 bases are TGTGCCAGCAGTTCCACGACAGGGAATGAGCAGTTCTTC.

The chain couples TRBV11-2 to TRBJ2-5, with 12 bases that match TRBD2. This CDR3 is 15 amino acids long. V lost 6 bases to trimming and J lost 5 bases; unmatched junction nucleotides: 7. CDR1 is SGHAT and CDR2 is FQNNGV in the germline V gene. Written as DNA, the CDR3 is TGTGCCAGCAGGGCACTAGCGGGAGGTGGTGAGACCCAGTACTTC. This sequence encodes CASRALAGGGETQYF.

V and J are TRBV28 and TRBJ2-7; 8 bases are shared with TRBD2. The CDR3 loop spans 13 amino acids. Germline V lookup: CDR1 MDHEN, CDR2 SYDVKM. V shed 10 bases, J shed 3 bases, and the junction held 8 bases outside the gene matches. CDR3 residues: CATTRGLGYEQYF. The CDR3 DNA is TGTGCCACCACTAGGGGACTAGGCTACGAGCAGTACTTC.

The chain employs TRBV28 and TRBJ1-6; TRBD1 matches 7 bases. The CDR3 totals 16 residues. V lost 5 bases, J lost 5 bases, and 9 bases stayed unmatched. In germline, CDR1 is MDHEN, CDR2 SYDVKM. The CDR3 here is CASSKAGTADNSPLHF. In DNA form, the CDR3 reads TGTGCCAGCAGTAAAGCCGGGACAGCGGATAATTCACCCCTCCACTTT.